These T cell receptor beta chains were read from a single sample in a study of cytomegalovirus exposure and HLA in healthy donors. Measured with immunoSEQ multiplex PCR; TCRdb has only the in-frame clones, and not every one. Of approximately 120,000 clones in the sample, about 90% were seen once. Sequencing input: PBMCs. Every receptor here comes from a woman aged 18-29 years in good health and CMV-seronegative. Each CDR3 is given with its conserved first and last residue. Fields, in order: J gene, clone size, D gene, V gene, CDR3 protein, CDR3 DNA. A D gene is named only where the DNA matches it firmly. Clone sizes are given selectively: once, few, many, or a class where the clone is expanded.

j_call: TRBJ1-5
clone_size: NA
d_call: NA
v_call: TRBV7-2
cdr3_aa: CASSLDFREGDQPQHF
cdr3_nt: TGTGCCAGCAGCTTAGATTTCCGGGAGGGGGATCAGCCCCAGCATTTT

j_call: TRBJ2-3
clone_size: NA
d_call: NA
v_call: TRBV2
cdr3_aa: CASTLEAGIDTQYF
cdr3_nt: TGTGCCAGCACACTGGAGGCGGGGATAGATACGCAGTATTTT

j_call: TRBJ1-2
clone_size: once
d_call: NA
v_call: TRBV19
cdr3_aa: CASSTGGFNGYTF
cdr3_nt: TGTGCCAGTAGTACGGGGGGTTTTAATGGCTACACCTTC

j_call: TRBJ2-1
clone_size: NA
d_call: NA
v_call: TRBV7-8
cdr3_aa: CASSLGGQRYNEQFF
cdr3_nt: TGTGCCAGCAGCTTAGGAGGACAAAGATACAATGAGCAGTTCTTC

j_call: TRBJ2-2
clone_size: NA
d_call: TRBD1
v_call: TRBV19
cdr3_aa: CASSVRQGDTGELFF
cdr3_nt: TGTGCCAGTAGTGTAAGACAGGGGGACACCGGGGAGCTGTTTTTT

j_call: TRBJ2-2
clone_size: NA
d_call: NA
v_call: TRBV5-4
cdr3_aa: CASSSPEGWSTGELFF
cdr3_nt: TGTGCCAGCAGCTCGCCAGAGGGTTGGAGCACCGGGGAGCTGTTTTTT

j_call: TRBJ1-4
clone_size: NA
d_call: NA
v_call: TRBV5-1
cdr3_aa: CASSLGTEGWGTNEKLFF
cdr3_nt: TGCGCCAGCAGCTTGGGTACGGAGGGATGGGGAACTAATGAAAAACTGTTTTTT

j_call: TRBJ2-7
clone_size: NA
d_call: TRBD2
v_call: TRBV6-5
cdr3_aa: CASSPGGEGYEQYF
cdr3_nt: TGTGCCAGCAGTCCCGGGGGGGAGGGCTACGAGCAGTACTTC

j_call: TRBJ2-1
clone_size: once
d_call: NA
v_call: TRBV7-2
cdr3_aa: CASSLPRRSYNEQFF
cdr3_nt: TGTGCCAGCAGCTTACCACGGCGGTCCTACAATGAGCAGTTCTTC

j_call: TRBJ1-1
clone_size: NA
d_call: NA
v_call: TRBV20-1
cdr3_aa: CSASSGLEAFF
cdr3_nt: TGCAGTGCTAGTTCGGGTCTGGAAGCTTTCTTT

j_call: TRBJ1-2
clone_size: NA
d_call: NA
v_call: TRBV5-1
cdr3_aa: CASSLPTAPSYGYTF
cdr3_nt: TGCGCCAGCAGCCTTCCGACAGCTCCCTCGTATGGCTACACCTTC

j_call: TRBJ2-7
clone_size: few
d_call: TRBD1
v_call: TRBV7-9
cdr3_aa: CASSLISTGGIDEQYF
cdr3_nt: TGTGCCAGCAGCTTAATTTCTACAGGGGGCATAGACGAGCAGTACTTC

j_call: TRBJ2-1
clone_size: once
d_call: TRBD1
v_call: TRBV14
cdr3_aa: CASSLGGQGTNEQFF
cdr3_nt: TGTGCCAGCAGCCTGGGGGGACAGGGGACCAATGAGCAGTTCTTC

j_call: TRBJ2-7
clone_size: once
d_call: TRBD2
v_call: TRBV10-3
cdr3_aa: CAISEVSTSGGVTRYEQYF
cdr3_nt: TGTGCCATCAGTGAGGTCTCGACTAGCGGGGGCGTAACTCGCTACGAGCAGTACTTC

j_call: TRBJ2-2
clone_size: NA
d_call: TRBD1
v_call: TRBV11-2
cdr3_aa: CASSHVGEDRGITGELFF
cdr3_nt: TGTGCCAGCAGCCACGTGGGGGAGGACAGGGGAATCACCGGGGAGCTGTTTTTT

j_call: TRBJ2-7
clone_size: once
d_call: NA
v_call: TRBV21-1
cdr3_aa: CASSSNIRGASYEQYF
cdr3_nt: TGTGCCAGCAGCTCAAATATACGTGGGGCCTCCTACGAGCAGTACTTC

j_call: TRBJ1-4
clone_size: once
d_call: NA
v_call: TRBV27
cdr3_aa: CASSFRDNNEKLFF
cdr3_nt: TGTGCCAGCAGTTTCCGGGACAATAATGAAAAACTGTTTTTT

j_call: TRBJ1-1
clone_size: NA
d_call: NA
v_call: TRBV6-5
cdr3_aa: CASRGQSRGTEAFF
cdr3_nt: TGTGCCAGCAGAGGACAGTCACGGGGCACTGAAGCTTTCTTT

j_call: TRBJ1-5
clone_size: NA
d_call: NA
v_call: TRBV5-6
cdr3_aa: CASSFAQSNQPQHF
cdr3_nt: TGTGCCAGCAGCTTTGCCCAGAGCAATCAGCCCCAGCATTTT

j_call: TRBJ1-1
clone_size: NA
d_call: NA
v_call: TRBV7-2
cdr3_aa: CASSFPSTEAFF
cdr3_nt: TGTGCCAGCAGCTTCCCCAGTACTGAAGCTTTCTTT

j_call: TRBJ2-7
clone_size: few
d_call: NA
v_call: TRBV7-9
cdr3_aa: CASSLESGFQDF
cdr3_nt: TGTGCCAGCAGCTTAGAGTCAGGGTTCCAGGACTTC

j_call: TRBJ1-5
clone_size: NA
d_call: NA
v_call: TRBV7-2
cdr3_aa: CASSPDTDQPQHF
cdr3_nt: TGTGCCAGCAGCCCCGACACTGATCAGCCCCAGCATTTT

j_call: TRBJ1-2
clone_size: NA
d_call: NA
v_call: TRBV6-6
cdr3_aa: CASGGARGYGYTF
cdr3_nt: TGTGCCAGCGGAGGGGCCCGAGGATATGGCTACACCTTC

j_call: TRBJ2-7
clone_size: NA
d_call: NA
v_call: TRBV6-5
cdr3_aa: CASSYSSGMSSYEQYF
cdr3_nt: TGTGCCAGCAGTTACTCGTCAGGGATGAGCTCCTACGAGCAGTACTTC

j_call: TRBJ2-7
clone_size: few
d_call: TRBD2
v_call: TRBV28
cdr3_aa: CASKGTSGIISYEQYF
cdr3_nt: TGTGCCAGCAAAGGGACTAGCGGAATAATATCCTACGAGCAGTACTTC

j_call: TRBJ2-3
clone_size: NA
d_call: NA
v_call: TRBV2
cdr3_aa: CASSGQSTDTQYF
cdr3_nt: TGTGCCAGCAGTGGACAGAGCACAGATACGCAGTATTTT

j_call: TRBJ2-7
clone_size: NA
d_call: NA
v_call: TRBV13
cdr3_aa: CASTTSTRWGLGSYEQYF
cdr3_nt: TGTGCCAGCACCACCTCGACTAGGTGGGGGTTAGGGTCCTACGAGCAGTACTTC

j_call: TRBJ1-5
clone_size: once
d_call: TRBD1
v_call: TRBV28
cdr3_aa: CASRDNDRVGQPQHF
cdr3_nt: TGTGCCAGCAGGGACAACGACAGGGTCGGGCAGCCCCAGCATTTT

j_call: TRBJ2-2
clone_size: NA
d_call: NA
v_call: TRBV18
cdr3_aa: CASSLTVTGELFF
cdr3_nt: TGTGCCAGCTCACTTACAGTCACCGGGGAGCTGTTTTTT

j_call: TRBJ2-3
clone_size: few
d_call: TRBD2
v_call: TRBV7-2
cdr3_aa: CASSLSPRGGQDTQYF
cdr3_nt: TGTGCCAGCAGCTTAAGCCCGCGGGGGGGCCAAGATACGCAGTATTTT

j_call: TRBJ1-1
clone_size: NA
d_call: NA
v_call: TRBV6-6
cdr3_aa: CASSSRDLRRSTEAFF
cdr3_nt: TGTGCCAGCAGTAGTAGGGATTTGAGGAGGAGCACTGAAGCTTTCTTT

j_call: TRBJ2-3
clone_size: NA
d_call: TRBD2
v_call: TRBV27
cdr3_aa: CATRFSGSSDTQYF
cdr3_nt: TGTGCCACCCGCTTCAGCGGGAGTTCTGATACGCAGTATTTT